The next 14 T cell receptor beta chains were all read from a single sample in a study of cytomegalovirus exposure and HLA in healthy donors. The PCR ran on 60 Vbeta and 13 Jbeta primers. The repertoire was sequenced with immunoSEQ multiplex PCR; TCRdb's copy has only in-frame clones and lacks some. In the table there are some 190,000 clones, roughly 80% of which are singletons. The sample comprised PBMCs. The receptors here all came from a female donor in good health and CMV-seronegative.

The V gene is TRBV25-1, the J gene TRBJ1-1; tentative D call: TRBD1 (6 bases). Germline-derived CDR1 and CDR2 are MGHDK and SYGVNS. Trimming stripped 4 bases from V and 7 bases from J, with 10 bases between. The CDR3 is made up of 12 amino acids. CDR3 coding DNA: TGTGCCAGCAGTGTGGGGGCGGGTGAAGCTTTCTTT. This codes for CASSVGAGEAFF. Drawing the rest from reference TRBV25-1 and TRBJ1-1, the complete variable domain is EADIYQTPRYLVIGTGKKITLECSQTMGHDKMYWYQQDPGMELHLIHYSYGVNSTEKGDLSSESTVSRIRTEHFPLTLESARPSHTSQYLCASSVGAGEAFFGQGTRLTVV.

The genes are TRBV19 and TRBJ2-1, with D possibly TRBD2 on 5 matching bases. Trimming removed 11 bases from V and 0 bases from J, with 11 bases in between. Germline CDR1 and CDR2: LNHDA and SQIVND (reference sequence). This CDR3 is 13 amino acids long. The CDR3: CAAGSTSYNEQFF. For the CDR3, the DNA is TGTGCCGCGGGCAGTACCTCCTACAATGAGCAGTTCTTC.

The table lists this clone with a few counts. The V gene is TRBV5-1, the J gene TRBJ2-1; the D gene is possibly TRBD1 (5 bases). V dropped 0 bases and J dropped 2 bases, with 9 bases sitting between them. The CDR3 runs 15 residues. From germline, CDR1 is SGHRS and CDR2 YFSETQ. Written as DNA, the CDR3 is TGCGCCAGCAGCTTGGGACAGACCGCCTACAATGAGCAGTTCTTC. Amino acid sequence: CASSLGQTAYNEQFF.

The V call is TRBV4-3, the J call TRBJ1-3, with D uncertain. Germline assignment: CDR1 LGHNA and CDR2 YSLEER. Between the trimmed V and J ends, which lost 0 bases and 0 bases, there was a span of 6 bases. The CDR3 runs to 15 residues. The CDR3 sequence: CASSQDGSSGNTIYF. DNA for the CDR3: TGCGCCAGCAGCCAAGATGGCAGCTCTGGAAACACCATATATTTT.

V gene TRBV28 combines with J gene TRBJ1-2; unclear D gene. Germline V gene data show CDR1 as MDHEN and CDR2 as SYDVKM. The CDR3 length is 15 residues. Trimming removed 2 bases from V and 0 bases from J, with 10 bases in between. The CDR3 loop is CASSLSGRANYGYTF. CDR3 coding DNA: TGTGCCAGCAGTTTAAGCGGGAGGGCTAACTATGGCTACACCTTC.

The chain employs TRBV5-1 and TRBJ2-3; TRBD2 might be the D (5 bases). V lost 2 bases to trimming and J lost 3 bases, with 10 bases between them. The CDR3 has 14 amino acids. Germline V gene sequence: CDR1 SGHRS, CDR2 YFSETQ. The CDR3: CASSFREETDTQYF. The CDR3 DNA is TGCGCCAGCAGCTTCCGGGAAGAAACAGATACGCAGTATTTT.

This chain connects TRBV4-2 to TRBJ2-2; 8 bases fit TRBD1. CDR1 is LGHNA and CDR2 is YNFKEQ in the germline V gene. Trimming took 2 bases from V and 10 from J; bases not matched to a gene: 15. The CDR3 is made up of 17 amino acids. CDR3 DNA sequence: TGTGCCAGCAGCCAAACAGGGTCAGGGCAGGGGGCCGAGGAGCTGTTTTTT. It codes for CASSQTGSGQGAEELFF.

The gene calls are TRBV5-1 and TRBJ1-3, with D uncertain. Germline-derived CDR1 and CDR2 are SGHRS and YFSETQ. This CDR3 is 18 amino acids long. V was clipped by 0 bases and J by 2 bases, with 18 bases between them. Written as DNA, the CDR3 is TGCGCCAGCAGCTTGGGCAGTTTGGAGGTTGTGGCTGGAAACACCATATATTTT. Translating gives CASSLGSLEVVAGNTIYF. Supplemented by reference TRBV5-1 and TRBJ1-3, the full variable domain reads KAGVTQTPRYLIKTRGQQVTLSCSPISGHRSVSWYQQTPGQGLQFLFEYFSETQRNKGNFPGRFSGRQFSNSRSEMNVSTLELGDSALYLCASSLGSLEVVAGNTIYFGEGSWLTVV.

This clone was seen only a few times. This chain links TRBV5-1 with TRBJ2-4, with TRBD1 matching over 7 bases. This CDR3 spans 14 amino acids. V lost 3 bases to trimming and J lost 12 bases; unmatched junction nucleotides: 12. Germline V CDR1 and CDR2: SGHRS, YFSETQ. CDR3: CASSSTGTDLTQYF. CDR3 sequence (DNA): TGCGCCAGCAGCTCCACCGGGACAGACCTCACTCAGTACTTC. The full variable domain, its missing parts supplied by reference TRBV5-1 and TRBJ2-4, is KAGVTQTPRYLIKTRGQQVTLSCSPISGHRSVSWYQQTPGQGLQFLFEYFSETQRNKGNFPGRFSGRQFSNSRSEMNVSTLELGDSALYLCASSSTGTDLTQYFGAGTRLSVL.

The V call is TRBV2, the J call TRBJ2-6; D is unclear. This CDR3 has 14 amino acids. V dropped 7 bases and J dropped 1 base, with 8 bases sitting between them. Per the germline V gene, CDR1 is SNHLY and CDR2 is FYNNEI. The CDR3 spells CASTAISGANVLTF. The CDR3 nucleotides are TGTGCCAGCACCGCTATTTCTGGGGCCAACGTCCTGACTTTC.

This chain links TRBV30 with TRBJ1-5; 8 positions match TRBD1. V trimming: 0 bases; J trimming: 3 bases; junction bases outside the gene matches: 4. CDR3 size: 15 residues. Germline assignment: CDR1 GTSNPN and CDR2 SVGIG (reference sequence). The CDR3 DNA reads TGTGCCTGGAGTGTACGGGACAGGTTCAATCAGCCCCAGCATTTT. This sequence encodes CAWSVRDRFNQPQHF.

The CDR3 sequence: CASSPSPVTNQPQHF. The CDR3 nucleotides are TGCGCCAGCAGCCCAAGTCCAGTGACTAATCAGCCCCAGCATTTT. The V call is TRBV4-1, the J call TRBJ1-5; D is unresolved. V was pared by 4 bases and J by 4 bases, with 14 bases between. CDR3 size: 15 residues. The V gene's germline CDR1 is MGHRA and CDR2 YSYEKL.

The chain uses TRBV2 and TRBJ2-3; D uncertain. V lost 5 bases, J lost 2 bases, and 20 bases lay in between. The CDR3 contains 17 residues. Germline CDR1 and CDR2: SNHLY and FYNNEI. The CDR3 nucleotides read TGTGCCAGCAGTCTCACAGACGCCTTTATATCCACAGATACGCAGTATTTT. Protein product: CASSLTDAFISTDTQYF.

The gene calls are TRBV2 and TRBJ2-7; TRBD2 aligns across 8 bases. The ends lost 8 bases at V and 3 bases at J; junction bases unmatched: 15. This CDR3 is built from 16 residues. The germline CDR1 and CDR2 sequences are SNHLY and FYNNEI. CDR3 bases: TGTGCCAGCTGCCCGGGCGTAGTAGCGGGGAACTACGAGCAGTACTTC. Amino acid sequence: CASCPGVVAGNYEQYF.